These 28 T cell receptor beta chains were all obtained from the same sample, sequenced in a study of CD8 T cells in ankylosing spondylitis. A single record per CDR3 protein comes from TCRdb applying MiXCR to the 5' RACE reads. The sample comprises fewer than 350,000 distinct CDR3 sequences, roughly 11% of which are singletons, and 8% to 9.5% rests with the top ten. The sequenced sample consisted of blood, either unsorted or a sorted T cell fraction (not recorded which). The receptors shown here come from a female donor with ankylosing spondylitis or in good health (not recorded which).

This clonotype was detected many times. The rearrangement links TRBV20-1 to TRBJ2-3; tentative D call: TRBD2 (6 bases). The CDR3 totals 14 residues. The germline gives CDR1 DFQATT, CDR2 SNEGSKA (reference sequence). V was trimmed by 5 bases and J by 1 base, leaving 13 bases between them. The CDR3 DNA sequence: TGCAGTGCTTGGGGACGGGAGCGCACAGATACGCAGTATTTT. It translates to CSAWGRERTDTQYF.

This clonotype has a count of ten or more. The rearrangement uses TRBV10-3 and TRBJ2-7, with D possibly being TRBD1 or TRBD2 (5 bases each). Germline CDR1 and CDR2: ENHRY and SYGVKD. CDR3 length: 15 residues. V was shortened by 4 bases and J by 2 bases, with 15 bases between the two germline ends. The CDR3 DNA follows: TGTGCCATCAGTGTTATAGGGACGGTCGCCTACGAGCAGTACTTC. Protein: CAISVIGTVAYEQYF.

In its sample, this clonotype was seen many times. The CDR3: CASSLASTAPVDTGELFF. CDR3 sequence (DNA): TGTGCCAGCAGCTTAGCTTCCACAGCACCCGTTGATACCGGGGAGCTGTTTTTT. The chain employs TRBV11-1 and TRBJ2-2, with D uncertain. The CDR3 contains 18 residues. The germline V gene has CDR1 SGHAT and CDR2 FQDESV (reference sequence). V lost 0 bases, J lost 5 bases, and 19 bases lay in between.

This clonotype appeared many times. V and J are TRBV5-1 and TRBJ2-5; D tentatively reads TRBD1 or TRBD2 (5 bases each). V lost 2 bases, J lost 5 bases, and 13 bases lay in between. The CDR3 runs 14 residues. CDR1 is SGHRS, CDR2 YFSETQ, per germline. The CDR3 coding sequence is TGCGCCAGCAGCTTCCCTGGGACGAGCGAGACCCAGTACTTC. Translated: CASSFPGTSETQYF.

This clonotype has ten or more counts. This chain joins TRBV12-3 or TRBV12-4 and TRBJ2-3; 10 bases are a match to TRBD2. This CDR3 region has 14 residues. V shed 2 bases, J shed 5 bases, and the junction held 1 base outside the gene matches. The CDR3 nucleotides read TGTGCCAGCAGTTTACGACTAGCGGGAGATACGCAGTATTTT. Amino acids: CASSLRLAGDTQYF.

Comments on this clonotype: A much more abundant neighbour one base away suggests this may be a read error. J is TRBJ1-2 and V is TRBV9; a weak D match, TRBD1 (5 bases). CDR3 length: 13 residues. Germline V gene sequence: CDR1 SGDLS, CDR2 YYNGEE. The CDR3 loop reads CAGSVDSQYGYTF. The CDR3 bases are TGTGCCGGCAGCGTTGACAGCCAATATGGCTACACCTTC.

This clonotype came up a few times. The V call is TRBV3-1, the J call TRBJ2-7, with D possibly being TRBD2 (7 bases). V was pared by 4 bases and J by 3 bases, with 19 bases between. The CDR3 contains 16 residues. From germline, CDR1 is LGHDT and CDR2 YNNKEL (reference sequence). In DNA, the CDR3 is TGTGCCAGCAGCCCTAGGGGGGGAGCGGACGTCTACGAGCAGTACTTC. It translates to CASSPRGGADVYEQYF.

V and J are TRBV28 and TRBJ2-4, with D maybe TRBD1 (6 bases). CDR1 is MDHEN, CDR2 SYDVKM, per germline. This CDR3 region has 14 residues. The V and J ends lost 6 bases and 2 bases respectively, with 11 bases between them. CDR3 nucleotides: TGTGCCAGCAGCCCAACAGGGCCCAAAAACATTCAGTACTTC. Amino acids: CASSPTGPKNIQYF.

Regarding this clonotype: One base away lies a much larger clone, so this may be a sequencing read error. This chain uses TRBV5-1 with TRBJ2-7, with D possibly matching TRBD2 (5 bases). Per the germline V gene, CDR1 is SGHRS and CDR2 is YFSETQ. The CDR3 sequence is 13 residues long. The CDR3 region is CAGSGESSYEQYF. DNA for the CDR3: TGCGCCGGCAGTGGGGAGAGTTCCTACGAGCAGTACTTC.

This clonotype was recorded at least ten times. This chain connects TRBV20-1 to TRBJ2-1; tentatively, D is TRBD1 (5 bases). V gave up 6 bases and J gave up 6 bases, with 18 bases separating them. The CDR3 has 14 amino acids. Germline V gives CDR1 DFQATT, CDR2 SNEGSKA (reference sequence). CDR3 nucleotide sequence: TGCAGTGCCCAAAAGAACCAAAGGGGCAATGAGCAGTTCTTC. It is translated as CSAQKNQRGNEQFF.

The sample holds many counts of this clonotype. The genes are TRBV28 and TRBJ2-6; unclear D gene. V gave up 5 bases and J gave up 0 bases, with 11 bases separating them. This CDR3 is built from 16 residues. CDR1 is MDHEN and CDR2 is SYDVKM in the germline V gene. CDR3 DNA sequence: TGTGCCAGCAGTCTACTCACTACCTCTGGGGCCAACGTCCTGACTTTC. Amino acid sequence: CASSLLTTSGANVLTF.

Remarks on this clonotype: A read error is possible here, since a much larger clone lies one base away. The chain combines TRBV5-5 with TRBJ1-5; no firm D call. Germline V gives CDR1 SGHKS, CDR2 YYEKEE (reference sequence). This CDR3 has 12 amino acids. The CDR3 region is CASGFKDQPQHF. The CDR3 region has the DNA TGTGCCAGCGGCTTTAAGGATCAGCCCCAGCATTTT. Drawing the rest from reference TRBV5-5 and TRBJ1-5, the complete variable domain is DAGVTQSPTHLIKTRGQQVTLRCSPISGHKSVSWYQQVLGQGPQFIFQYYEKEERGRGNFPDRFSARQFPNYSSELNVNALLLGDSALYLCASGFKDQPQHFGDGTRLSIL.

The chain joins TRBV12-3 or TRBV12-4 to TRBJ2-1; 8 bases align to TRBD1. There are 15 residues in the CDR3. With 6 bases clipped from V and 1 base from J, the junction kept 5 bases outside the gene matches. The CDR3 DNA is TGTGCCAGCAGGGTACAGGGGGTTTCCTACAATGAGCAGTTCTTC. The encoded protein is CASRVQGVSYNEQFF.

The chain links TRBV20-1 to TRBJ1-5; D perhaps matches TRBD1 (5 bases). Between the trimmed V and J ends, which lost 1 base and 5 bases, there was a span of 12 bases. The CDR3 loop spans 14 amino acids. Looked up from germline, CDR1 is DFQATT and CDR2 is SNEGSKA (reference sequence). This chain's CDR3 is CSARAGGGDQPQHF. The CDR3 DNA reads TGCAGTGCTAGAGCCGGGGGGGGAGATCAGCCCCAGCATTTT.

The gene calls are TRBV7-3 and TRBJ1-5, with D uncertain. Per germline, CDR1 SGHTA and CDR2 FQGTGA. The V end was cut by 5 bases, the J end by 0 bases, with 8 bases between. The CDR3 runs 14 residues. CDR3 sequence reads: CASSPVYSNQPQHF. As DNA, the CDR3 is TGTGCCAGCAGCCCTGTTTATAGCAATCAGCCCCAGCATTTT.

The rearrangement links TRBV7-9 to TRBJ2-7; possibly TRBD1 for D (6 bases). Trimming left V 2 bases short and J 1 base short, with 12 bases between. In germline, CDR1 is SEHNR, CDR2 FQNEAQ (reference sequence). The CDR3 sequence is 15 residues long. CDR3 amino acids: CASSLLVTGSYEQYF. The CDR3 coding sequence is TGTGCCAGCAGCTTACTTGTAACAGGGTCCTACGAGCAGTACTTC.

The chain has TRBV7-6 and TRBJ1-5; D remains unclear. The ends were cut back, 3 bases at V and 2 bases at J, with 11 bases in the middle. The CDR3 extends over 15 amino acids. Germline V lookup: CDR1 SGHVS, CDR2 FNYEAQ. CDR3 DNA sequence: TGTGCCAGCAGCTTGTACCCCGATCGCAATCAGCCCCAGCATTTT. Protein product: CASSLYPDRNQPQHF.

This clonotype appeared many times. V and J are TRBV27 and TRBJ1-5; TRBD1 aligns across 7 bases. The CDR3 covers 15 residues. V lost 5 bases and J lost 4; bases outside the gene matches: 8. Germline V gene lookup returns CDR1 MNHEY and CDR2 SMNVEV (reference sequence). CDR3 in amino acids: CASSPRGRGNQPQHF. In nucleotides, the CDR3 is TGTGCCAGCAGTCCCCGAGGCAGGGGGAATCAGCCCCAGCATTTT.

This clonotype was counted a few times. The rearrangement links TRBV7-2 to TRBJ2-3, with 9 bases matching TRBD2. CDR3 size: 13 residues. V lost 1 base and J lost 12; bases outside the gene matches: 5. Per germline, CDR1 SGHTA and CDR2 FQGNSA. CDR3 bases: TGTGCCAGCAGCTTAGATCCTAGCGGGACACAGTATTTT. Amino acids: CASSLDPSGTQYF.

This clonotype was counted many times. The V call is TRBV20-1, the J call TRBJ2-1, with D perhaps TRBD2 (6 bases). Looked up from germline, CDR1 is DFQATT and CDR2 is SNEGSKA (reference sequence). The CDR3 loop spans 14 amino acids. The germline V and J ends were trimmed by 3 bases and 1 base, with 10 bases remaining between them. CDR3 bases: TGCAGTGCTAGTAAGGCGGGGTCCTACAATGAGCAGTTCTTC. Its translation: CSASKAGSYNEQFF.

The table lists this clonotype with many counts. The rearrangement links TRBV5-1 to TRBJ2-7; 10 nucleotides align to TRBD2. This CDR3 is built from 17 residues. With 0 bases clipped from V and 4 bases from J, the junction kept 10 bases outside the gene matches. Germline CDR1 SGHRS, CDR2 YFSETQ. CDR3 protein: CASSLGSSGGVLYEQYF. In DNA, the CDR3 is TGCGCCAGCAGCTTGGGCTCGAGCGGGGGGGTTCTATACGAGCAGTACTTC.

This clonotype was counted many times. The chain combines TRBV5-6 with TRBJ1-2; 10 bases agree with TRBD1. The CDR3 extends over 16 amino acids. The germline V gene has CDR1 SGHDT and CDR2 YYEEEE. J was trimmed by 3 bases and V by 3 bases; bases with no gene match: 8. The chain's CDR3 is CASSSTPTGGDYGYTF. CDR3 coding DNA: TGTGCCAGCAGCTCGACCCCGACAGGGGGCGACTATGGCTACACCTTC.

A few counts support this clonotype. CDR3 DNA: TGCGCCAGCAGCTACCGACGGGGACAACAAGAGACCCAGTACTTC. Amino acid sequence: CASSYRRGQQETQYF. This chain joins TRBV5-1 and TRBJ2-5; D is possibly TRBD1 (6 bases). Germline CDR1 is SGHRS and CDR2 is YFSETQ. The CDR3 spans 15 residues. V lost 3 bases and J lost 2, with 14 bases in between.

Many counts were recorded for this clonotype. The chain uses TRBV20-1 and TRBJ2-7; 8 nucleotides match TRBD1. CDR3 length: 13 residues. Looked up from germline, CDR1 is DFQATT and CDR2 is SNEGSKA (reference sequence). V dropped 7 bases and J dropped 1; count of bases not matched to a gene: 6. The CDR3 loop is CSGATGESYEQYF. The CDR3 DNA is TGCAGTGGGGCGACAGGGGAATCCTACGAGCAGTACTTC.

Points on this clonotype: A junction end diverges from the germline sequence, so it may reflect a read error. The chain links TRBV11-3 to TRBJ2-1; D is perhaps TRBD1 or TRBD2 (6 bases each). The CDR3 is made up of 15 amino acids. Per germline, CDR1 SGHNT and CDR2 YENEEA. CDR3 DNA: TGTGCCAGCAGCTTAGGAGGGGGGCCCGTTAATGAGCAGTTGTTC. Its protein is CASSLGGGPVNEQLF.

CDR3 amino acids: CASRIAGVTYEQYF. The CDR3 DNA reads TGTGCCAGCAGAATAGCGGGAGTAACCTACGAGCAGTACTTC. This chain links TRBV28 with TRBJ2-7, with 9 bases aligning to TRBD2. Germline lookup yields CDR1 MDHEN and CDR2 SYDVKM. The CDR3 runs 14 residues. The ends lost 6 bases at V and 2 bases at J; junction bases unmatched: 5.

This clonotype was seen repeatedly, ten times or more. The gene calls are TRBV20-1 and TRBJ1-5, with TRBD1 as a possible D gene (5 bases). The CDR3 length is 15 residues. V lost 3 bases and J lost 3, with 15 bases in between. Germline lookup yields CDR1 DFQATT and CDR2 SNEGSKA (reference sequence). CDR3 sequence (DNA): TGCAGTGCTAGCCCCCTTGGGGGGGTCAATCAGCCCCAGCATTTT. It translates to CSASPLGGVNQPQHF.

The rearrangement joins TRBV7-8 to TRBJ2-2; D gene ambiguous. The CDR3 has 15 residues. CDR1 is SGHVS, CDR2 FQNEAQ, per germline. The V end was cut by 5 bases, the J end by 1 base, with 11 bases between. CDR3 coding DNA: TGTGCCAGCAGCCTTGTAAGAGGGAACACCGGGGAGCTGTTTTTT. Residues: CASSLVRGNTGELFF.